This T cell receptor (beta chain) emerged from a study of T cell responses to AZD1222 COVID-19 vaccine. Study-wide results and caveats: A mostly white British donor set with more females was recruited, and clonal diversity was possibly underestimated. At 160-218 and 743-854, vaccine-associated CD4 TCRs were dominant, and they spanned spike. Vaccination with two AZD1222 doses was followed by a rise in Spike-specific TCR breadth and depth.

Assay: immunoSEQ multiplex PCR; the TCRdb copy retains only in-frame clones and omits some. The sample lists fewer than 180,000 clones, about 93% seen once, with roughly 3.2% in the top ten. In this sample, this clone turned up a few times. The antigen remains undetermined. Samples with a second dose at about 4 or about 12 weeks were pooled together. The germline CDR1 and CDR2 sequences are SGHTA and FQGNSA. Trimming cost V 5 bases and J 5 bases; bases outside gene matches: 6. The CDR3 has 16 amino acids. The chain combines TRBV7-2 with TRBJ2-2, with 12 nucleotides matching TRBD2. This TCR was sampled from an adult who received the AZD1222 COVID-19 vaccine. Sample: peripheral blood, taken 28 days after the second AZD1222 dose. The CDR3 reads CASSQTSGRSTGELFF. In DNA, the CDR3 is TGTGCCAGCAGCCAAACTAGCGGGAGGTCTACCGGGGAGCTGTTTTTT.